This T cell receptor (beta chain) was captured by sequencing in a study of shared clonotypes between healthy human individuals (dated by TCRdb to about 2020). For context, the study as a whole: The cohort comprised two women and a few men aged 18 to 49 years. Per donor, three plates each were used for CD4 naive and CD4 memory, two for CD8 naive, and one for CD8 memory. The study deeply sequenced blood TCR repertoires of roughly five healthy adults to estimate repertoire size and the extent of clonotype sharing between individuals. Between about 0.9 and 10 billion PBMCs per donor were obtained by leukapheresis. Different laboratories and diverse techniques were used to prepare libraries and sequence TCR repertoires, to increase sequencing depth and limit assay-specific biases.

CDR1 and CDR2 are drawn from the germline V gene: SGHAT, FQNNGV. The CDR3, cysteine through phenylalanine, is 13 amino acids long. Kept here is only the CDR3 DNA, which spans 39 bases and is read in frame from base 1. V loses 5 bases, J loses 10 bases, and the germline ends lie 15 bases apart. Paper-wide results and their limitations: Even with the large sequencing depth, rarefaction of the sorted-subset datasets indicated that sequencing was incomplete. Across several donors, approximately 4.9% of naive CD4, over 3% of naive CD8, about 2.3% of memory CD4, and under 0.45% of memory CD8 clonotypes were shared. Estimated clonotype richness was generally larger for naive than for memory subsets. Pairwise subsampling led to the expectation that sequencing depth would affect the degree of clonotype sharing among donors. Sampling was limited to blood, and TCR repertoires in tissue likely differ from TCR repertoires in blood. Clonotypes shared by all four sorted-subset donors showed higher generation probabilities than non-shared clonotypes. The small number of donors limited the genetic and exposure-history diversity represented.

Donors were healthy HIV-negative adults with no recently reported acute infections or vaccinations. Only Caucasian adults living in Nashville, Tennessee, USA were represented among the donors. CD4+ T cells were enriched through magnetic negative selection, after which naive cells were positively selected on CD45RA and the remaining negative fraction served as the memory subset. Blood was obtained by leukapheresis, after which PBMCs were separated by Ficoll-Histopaque density gradient centrifugation and cryopreserved in liquid nitrogen vapor phase. Analytical flow cytometry was used to check the purity and quantity of each magnetically sorted T cell population. Genomic DNA was isolated from every sorted fraction and measured by UV absorbance on a Nanodrop 2000c. On this clone itself: Its antigen is not yet known. No quality values exist for individual bases; no much larger clone is one base distant.

TCR CDR3 regions were amplified from genomic DNA by multiplex PCR using the deep immunoSEQ assay. Genomic DNA extracted from each cell subset was distributed evenly over all wells of several immunoSEQ 96-well plates, and each plate served as one replicate. Each replicate PCR for sorted subsets received around 0.2 ug genomic DNA, equal to about 30,000 T cell genomes. Purified libraries were quantified with a Qubit 3.0 fluorometer, sized on a Bioanalyzer 2100, and re-quantified with the KAPA Library Quantification kit. Every immunoSEQ 96-well plate was sequenced on a dedicated single-read 150-cycle Illumina NextSeq 550 flow cell. In the authors' own workflow: Because only junctional sequences without quality scores were contained in the immunoSEQ output, filtering matching that applied to full-length reads could not be performed. Sequences were annotated with PyIR, a Python wrapper for IgBLAST v1.9, and V/J genes and CDR3 were assigned using IMGT germline references. Reads were filtered out if the reads had weak V/J assignments (E-value above 1e-6), no CDR3, stop codons, out-of-frame junctions, or ambiguous translated residues. V3J clonotypes were defined as sequences sharing the same inferred V gene, J gene, and CDR3 amino acid sequence. To compute the percentage overlap between repertoires, the number of shared unique clonotypes was divided by the size of the smaller repertoire. Richness of each repertoire was evaluated using RTK rarefaction, the Chao1 estimator, and Recon v2.1 estimates of unobserved clonotypes. For all TCRbeta clonotypes obtained by the gDNA method from a few donors, generation probabilities were computed with OLGA. As stored in TCRdb, this immuneACCESS dataset retains in-frame rearrangements with V and J assigned. A fraction of the clones does not appear; measured against another copy, unresolved V genes explain less than half of the discrepancy, and the remainder lacks a known reason. That table is the source of V, J and clone size, and D and trimming were worked out from the DNA. The sample has some 1,600,000 clones on record, nearly 99% of them singletons. Approximately 0.44% of the sample is held by the ten biggest clonotypes.

The specimen was naive CD4+ T cells sorted from blood. Sample cell subset or site, as interpreted from the label and publication: CD45RA+ positively selected. Recombination connected TRBV11-2 to TRBJ2-1, with the D call perhaps TRBD1 or TRBD2, each one matching 5 bases. The sequence was obtained from a man aged 25-45 years in good health. The DNA is as follows: TGTGCCAGCAGCGGCCCGGGACGCACAGAGCAGTTCTTC. Its coded protein is CASSGPGRTEQFF.